This T cell receptor beta chain is drawn from a study of yellow fever vaccine responses in identical twins. This clonotype was seen more than once but under ten times. The CDR3 spans 14 residues. The V gene lost 0 bases and the J gene lost 3 bases, with 6 bases spanning the gap. TCRdb re-called the RT-PCR reads with MiXCR, one entry per CDR3 protein. The sample includes about 6,900 distinct CDR3 sequences, less than 90% of them seen just once. The source is a young woman who received the yellow fever vaccine. The chain has TRBV23-1 and TRBJ1-5; tentatively, D is TRBD1 (5 bases). TRBV23-1 is an open reading frame whose function is uncertain. The starting material was T cells from blood (PBMCs), unsorted or a sorted subset (not recorded which), obtained before or after yellow fever vaccination (not recorded which). The CDR3 DNA sequence: TGCGCCAGCAGTCAATCGGACAACAATCAGCCCCAGCATTTT. As protein: CASSQSDNNQPQHF.